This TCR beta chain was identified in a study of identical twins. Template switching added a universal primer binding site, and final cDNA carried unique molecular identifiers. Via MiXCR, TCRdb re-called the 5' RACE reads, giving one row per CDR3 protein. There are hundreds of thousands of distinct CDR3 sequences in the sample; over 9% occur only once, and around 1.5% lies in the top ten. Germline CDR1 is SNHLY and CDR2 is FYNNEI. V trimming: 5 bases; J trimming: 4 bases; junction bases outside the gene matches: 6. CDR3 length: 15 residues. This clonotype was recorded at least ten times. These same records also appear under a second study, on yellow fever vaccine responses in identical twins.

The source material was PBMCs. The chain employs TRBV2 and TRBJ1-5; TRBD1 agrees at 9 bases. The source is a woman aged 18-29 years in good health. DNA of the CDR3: TGTGCCAGCAGTCTTCCGGACAGGGGAAATCAGCCCCAGCATTTT. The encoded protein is CASSLPDRGNQPQHF.